The rows below give T cell receptor beta chains drawn from one sample of a study of CXCR3-negative and CXCR3-positive naive CD8 T cells. After re-calling the 5' RACE reads, TCRdb lists one entry per CDR3 protein, DNA absent. Recorded here are over 150,000 distinct CDR3 sequences; the top ten clones represent about 0.44%. Sequenced material: naive CXCR3+ CD8+ T cells from blood. These receptors all come from a human donor in good health. Some clones in this sample may be carry-over from other donors' samples. Each CDR3 is given with its conserved first and last residue. The order of the fields is CDR3 protein, V gene, J gene.

CDR3: CASSSLAGAPDTQYF
V: TRBV7-2
J: TRBJ2-3

CDR3: CASSPRAGGPSYEQYF
V: TRBV28
J: TRBJ2-7

CDR3: CASINFSRGQPEETQYF
V: TRBV28
J: TRBJ2-5

CDR3: CASMGDVVWNEQFF
V: TRBV5-1
J: TRBJ2-1

CDR3: CSAETVSSYEQYF
V: TRBV20-1
J: TRBJ2-7

CDR3: CASSSGQRSYNEQFF
V: TRBV28
J: TRBJ2-1

CDR3: CASSPEPTSGSTDTQYF
V: TRBV5-5
J: TRBJ2-3

CDR3: CSARAEGGVLTDTQYF
V: TRBV20-1
J: TRBJ2-3

CDR3: CSARDLAGGWETQYF
V: TRBV20-1
J: TRBJ2-5

CDR3: CASSLWGESNQPQHF
V: TRBV7-8
J: TRBJ1-5

CDR3: CASSQKAGGGGPTDTQYF
V: TRBV4-1
J: TRBJ2-3

CDR3: CASSPRDTPTEAFF
V: TRBV7-9
J: TRBJ1-1

CDR3: CASSPGLAGEMYNEQFF
V: TRBV11-2
J: TRBJ2-1

CDR3: CASSQGGQGNSYEQYF
V: TRBV4-1
J: TRBJ2-7

CDR3: CASSRGAANTEAFF
V: TRBV4-1
J: TRBJ1-1

CDR3: CASSPTHDFYEQYF
V: TRBV28
J: TRBJ2-7

CDR3: CATSDRAGGPQDQETQYF
V: TRBV24-1
J: TRBJ2-5

CDR3: CASSNPSGDTEQYF
V: TRBV5-4
J: TRBJ2-7

CDR3: CASSLAGTPNTGELFF
V: TRBV7-6
J: TRBJ2-2

CDR3: CASSMGTLSAGELFF
V: TRBV19
J: TRBJ2-2

CDR3: CASSSVRAHYEQYF
V: TRBV5-6
J: TRBJ2-7

CDR3: CASSDPPSHEQYF
V: TRBV7-9
J: TRBJ2-7